This TCR beta chain was sequenced in a study of Graves' ophthalmopathy and Graves' hyperthyroidism. The CDR3 extends over 14 amino acids. Looked up from germline, CDR1 is LNHDA and CDR2 is SQIVND (reference sequence). V shed 1 base and J shed 3 bases, with 10 bases lying between them. Beta-chain TCR CDR3 regions were amplified from RNA transcripts. An initial RT-PCR round employing HTBI primers preceded a second-round multiplex PCR. MiXCR, applied by TCRdb to the multiplex PCR reads, yields one record per CDR3 protein. Of 150,000 or so distinct CDR3 sequences listed, approximately 38% are singletons. This clonotype was counted ten times or more.

The receptor comes from a woman aged 40-49 years with Graves' ophthalmopathy. The sequenced sample consisted of peripheral blood. J is TRBJ2-7 and V is TRBV19; perhaps TRBD2 as D (5 bases). As DNA, the CDR3 is TGTGCCAGTAGTATAGGCCCCGGGGACTACGAGCAGTACTTC. This codes for CASSIGPGDYEQYF.